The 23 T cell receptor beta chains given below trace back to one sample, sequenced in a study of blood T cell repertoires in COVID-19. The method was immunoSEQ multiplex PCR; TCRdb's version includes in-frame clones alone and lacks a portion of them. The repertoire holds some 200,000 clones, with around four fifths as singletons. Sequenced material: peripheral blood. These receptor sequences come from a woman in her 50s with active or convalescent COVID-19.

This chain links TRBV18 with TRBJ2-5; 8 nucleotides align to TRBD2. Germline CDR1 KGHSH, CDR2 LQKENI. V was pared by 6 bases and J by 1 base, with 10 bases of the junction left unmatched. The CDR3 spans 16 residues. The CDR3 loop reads CASSAGSSGSQETQYF. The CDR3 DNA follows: TGTGCCAGCTCGGCAGGGTCGAGCGGGAGCCAAGAGACCCAGTACTTC.

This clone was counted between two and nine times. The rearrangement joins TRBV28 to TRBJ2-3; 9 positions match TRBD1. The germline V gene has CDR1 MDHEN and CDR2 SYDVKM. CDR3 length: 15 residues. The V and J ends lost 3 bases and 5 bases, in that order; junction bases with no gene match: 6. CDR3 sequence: CASSFRTGDIDTQYF. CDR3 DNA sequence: TGTGCCAGCAGTTTCCGGACAGGGGACATAGATACGCAGTATTTT.

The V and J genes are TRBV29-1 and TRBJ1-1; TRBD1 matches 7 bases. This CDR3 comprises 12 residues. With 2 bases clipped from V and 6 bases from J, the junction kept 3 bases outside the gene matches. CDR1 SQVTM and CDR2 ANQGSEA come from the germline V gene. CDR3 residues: CSVERTGAEAFF. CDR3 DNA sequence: TGCAGCGTTGAACGAACAGGGGCTGAAGCTTTCTTT.

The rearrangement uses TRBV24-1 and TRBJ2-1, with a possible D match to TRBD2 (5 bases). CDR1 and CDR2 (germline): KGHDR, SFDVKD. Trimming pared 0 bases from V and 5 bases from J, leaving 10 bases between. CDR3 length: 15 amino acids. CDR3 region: CATSDLWGDHNEQFF. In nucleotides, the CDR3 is TGTGCCACCAGTGATTTGTGGGGAGACCACAATGAGCAGTTCTTC.

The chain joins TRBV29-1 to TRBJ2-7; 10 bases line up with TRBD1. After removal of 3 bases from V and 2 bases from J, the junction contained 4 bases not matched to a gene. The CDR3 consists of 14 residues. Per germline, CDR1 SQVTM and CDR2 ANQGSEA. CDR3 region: CSVETGGFAYEQYF. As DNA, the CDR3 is TGCAGCGTTGAGACAGGGGGCTTCGCCTACGAGCAGTACTTC.

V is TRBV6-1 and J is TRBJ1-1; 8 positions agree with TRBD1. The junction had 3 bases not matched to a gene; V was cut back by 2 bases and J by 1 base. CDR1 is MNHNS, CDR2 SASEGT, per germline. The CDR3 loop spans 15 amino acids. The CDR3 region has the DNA TGTGCCAGCAGTGAAACGGGGACAGGGAACACTGAAGCTTTCTTT. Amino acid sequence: CASSETGTGNTEAFF.

In DNA form, the CDR3 reads TGTGCCAGCAGCCCTCAGGTTATGAACACTGAAGCTTTCTTT. Protein sequence: CASSPQVMNTEAFF. The chain links TRBV3-1 (or the pseudogene TRBV3-2) to TRBJ1-1; D unresolved. The CDR3 is made up of 14 amino acids. Per germline, CDR1 LGHDT and CDR2 YNNKEL (reference sequence). V shed 4 bases and J shed 0 bases, with 9 bases lying between them.

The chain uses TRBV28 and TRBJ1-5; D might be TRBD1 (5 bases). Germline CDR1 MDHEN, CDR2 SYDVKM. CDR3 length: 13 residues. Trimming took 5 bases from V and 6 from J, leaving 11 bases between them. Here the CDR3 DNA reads TGTGCCAGCAGTGCAGGGTGGGGTCAGCCCCAGCATTTT. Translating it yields CASSAGWGQPQHF.

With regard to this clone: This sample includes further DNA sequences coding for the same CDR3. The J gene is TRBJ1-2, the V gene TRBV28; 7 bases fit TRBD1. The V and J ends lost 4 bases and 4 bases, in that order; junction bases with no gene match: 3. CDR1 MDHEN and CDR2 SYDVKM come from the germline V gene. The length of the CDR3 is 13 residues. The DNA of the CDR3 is TGTGCCAGCAGTTCGACAGGGTCCTATGGCTACACCTTC. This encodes CASSSTGSYGYTF.

CDR3 sequence (DNA): TGTGCCAGCAGCCTGTGGACCGGGGGCTATGGCTACACCTTC. It translates to CASSLWTGGYGYTF. The chain uses TRBV5-5 and TRBJ1-2, with D possibly being TRBD1 (5 bases). Germline V lookup: CDR1 SGHKS, CDR2 YYEKEE (reference sequence). Trimming removed 4 bases at V and 4 bases at J, with 14 bases between. This CDR3 region has 14 residues.

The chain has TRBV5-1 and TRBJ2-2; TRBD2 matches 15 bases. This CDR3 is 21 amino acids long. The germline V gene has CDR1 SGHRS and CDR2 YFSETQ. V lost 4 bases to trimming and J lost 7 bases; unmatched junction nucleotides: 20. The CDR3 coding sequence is TGCGCCAGCAGCCCGAACTCTGGGACTAGCGGGGGGCTACCCATAGTCGGGGAGCTGTTTTTT. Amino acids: CASSPNSGTSGGLPIVGELFF.

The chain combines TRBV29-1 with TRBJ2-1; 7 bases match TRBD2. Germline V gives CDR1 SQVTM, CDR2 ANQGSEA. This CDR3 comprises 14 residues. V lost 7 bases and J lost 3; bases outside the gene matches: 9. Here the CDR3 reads CSAKGLGDYNEQFF. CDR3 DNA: TGCAGCGCCAAAGGACTAGGGGACTACAATGAGCAGTTCTTC.

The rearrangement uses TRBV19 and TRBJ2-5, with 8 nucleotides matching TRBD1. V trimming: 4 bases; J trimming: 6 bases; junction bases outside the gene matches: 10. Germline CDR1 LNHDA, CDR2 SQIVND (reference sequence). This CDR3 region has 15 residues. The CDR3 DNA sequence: TGTGCCAGTAGTACTAGGGCAGGGGGCATGAAGACCCAGTACTTC. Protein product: CASSTRAGGMKTQYF.

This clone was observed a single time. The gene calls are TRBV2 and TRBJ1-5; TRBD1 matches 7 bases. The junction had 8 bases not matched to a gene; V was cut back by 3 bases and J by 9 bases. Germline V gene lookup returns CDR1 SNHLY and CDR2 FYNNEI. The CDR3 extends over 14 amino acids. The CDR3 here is CASSDQTGLRPQHF. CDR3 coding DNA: TGTGCCAGCAGTGACCAGACAGGGCTGAGGCCCCAGCATTTT.

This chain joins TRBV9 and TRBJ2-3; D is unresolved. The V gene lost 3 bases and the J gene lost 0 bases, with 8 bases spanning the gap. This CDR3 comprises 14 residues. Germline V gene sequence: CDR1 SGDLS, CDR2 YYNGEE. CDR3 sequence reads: CASSAHLSTDTQYF. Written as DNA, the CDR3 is TGTGCCAGCAGCGCCCATCTAAGCACAGATACGCAGTATTTT. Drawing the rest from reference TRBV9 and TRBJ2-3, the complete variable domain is DSGVTQTPKHLITATGQRVTLRCSPRSGDLSVYWYQQSLDQGLQFLIQYYNGEERAKGNILERFSAQQFPDLHSELNLSSLELGDSALYFCASSAHLSTDTQYFGPGTRLTVL.

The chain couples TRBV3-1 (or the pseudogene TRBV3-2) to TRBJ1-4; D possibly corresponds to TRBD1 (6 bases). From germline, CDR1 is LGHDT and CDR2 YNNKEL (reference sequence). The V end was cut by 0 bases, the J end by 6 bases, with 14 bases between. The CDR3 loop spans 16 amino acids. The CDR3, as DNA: TGTGCCAGCAGCCAAGATTCGTCGGGACATCATGAAAAACTGTTTTTT. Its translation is CASSQDSSGHHEKLFF.

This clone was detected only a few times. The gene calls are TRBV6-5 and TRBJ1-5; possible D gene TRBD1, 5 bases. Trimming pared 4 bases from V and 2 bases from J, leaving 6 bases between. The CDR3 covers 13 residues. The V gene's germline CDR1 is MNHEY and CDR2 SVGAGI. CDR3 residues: CASSWGGNQPQHF. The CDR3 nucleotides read TGTGCCAGCAGTTGGGGGGGCAATCAGCCCCAGCATTTT.

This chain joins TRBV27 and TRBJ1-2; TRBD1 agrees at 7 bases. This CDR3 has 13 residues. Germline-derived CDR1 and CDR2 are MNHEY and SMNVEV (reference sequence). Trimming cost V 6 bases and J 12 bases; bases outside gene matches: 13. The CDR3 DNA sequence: TGTGCCAGCAGCACAGAAGTCGGACAGGAAGACACCTTC. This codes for CASSTEVGQEDTF.

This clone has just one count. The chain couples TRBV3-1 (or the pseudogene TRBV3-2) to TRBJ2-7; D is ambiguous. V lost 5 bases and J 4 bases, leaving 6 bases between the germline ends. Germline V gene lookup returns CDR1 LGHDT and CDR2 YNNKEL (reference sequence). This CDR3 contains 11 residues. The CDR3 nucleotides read TGTGCCAGCAGCTTTCAATACGAGCAGTACTTC. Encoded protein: CASSFQYEQYF.

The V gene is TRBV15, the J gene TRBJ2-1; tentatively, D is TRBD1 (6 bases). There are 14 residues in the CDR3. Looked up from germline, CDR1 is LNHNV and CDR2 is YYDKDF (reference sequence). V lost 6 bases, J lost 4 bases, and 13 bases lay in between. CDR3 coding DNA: TGTGCCACCAGACTCCGGGACAATTACAATGAGCAGTTCTTC. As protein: CATRLRDNYNEQFF.

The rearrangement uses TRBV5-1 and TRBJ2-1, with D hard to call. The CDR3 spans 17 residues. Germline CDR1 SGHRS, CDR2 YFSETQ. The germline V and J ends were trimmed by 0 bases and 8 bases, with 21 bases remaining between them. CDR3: CASSLESLRPVPDEQFF. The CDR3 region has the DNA TGCGCCAGCAGCTTGGAATCACTACGCCCGGTTCCCGATGAGCAGTTCTTC.

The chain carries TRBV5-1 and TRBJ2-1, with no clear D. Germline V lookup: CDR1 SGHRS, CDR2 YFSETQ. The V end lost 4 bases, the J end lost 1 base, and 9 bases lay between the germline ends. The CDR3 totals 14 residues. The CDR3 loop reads CASSNQQSYNEQFF. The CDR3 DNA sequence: TGCGCCAGCAGCAATCAACAATCCTACAATGAGCAGTTCTTC.

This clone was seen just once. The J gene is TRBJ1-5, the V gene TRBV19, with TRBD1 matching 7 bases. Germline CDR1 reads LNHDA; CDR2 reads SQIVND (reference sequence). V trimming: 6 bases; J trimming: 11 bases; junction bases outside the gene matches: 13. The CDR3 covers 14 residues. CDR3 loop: CASRYDRASRAQHF. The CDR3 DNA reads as TGTGCCAGTAGATATGACAGGGCGTCTCGGGCCCAGCATTTT.